The subject of this entry is one T cell receptor beta chain. As yet, its antigen is unknown. The CDR3 consists of 14 residues. The germline V gene has CDR1 LGHNA and CDR2 YNFKEQ. V dropped 5 bases and J dropped 7; count of bases not matched to a gene: 9. This sample is part of a study of T cell repertoires in cytomegalovirus infection. For the study at large: Both CMV infection and a matching HLA type were indicated by public TCR beta signatures.

One entry per CDR3 protein results from TCRdb running MiXCR on the reads. The sample consists of 200,000 to 300,000 distinct CDR3 sequences, 9% to 15% of them appearing once. Study conclusions and caveats: Predominance within the ex vivo response was attributable to HLA-C-restricted CMV-specific TCR beta clonotypes. Summed frequency of public TCR beta families distinguished CMV carriers with the relevant HLA.

What was sequenced was PBMCs. V is TRBV4-2 and J is TRBJ2-7, with TRBD1 identical over 9 bases. This TCR came from a human donor in good health (CMV status not recorded). Some clones in this sample may be carry-over from other donors' samples. The CDR3 loop reads CASSGTGKAVEQYF. The CDR3 region has the DNA TGTGCCAGCAGCGGGACAGGGAAAGCAGTGGAGCAGTACTTC.